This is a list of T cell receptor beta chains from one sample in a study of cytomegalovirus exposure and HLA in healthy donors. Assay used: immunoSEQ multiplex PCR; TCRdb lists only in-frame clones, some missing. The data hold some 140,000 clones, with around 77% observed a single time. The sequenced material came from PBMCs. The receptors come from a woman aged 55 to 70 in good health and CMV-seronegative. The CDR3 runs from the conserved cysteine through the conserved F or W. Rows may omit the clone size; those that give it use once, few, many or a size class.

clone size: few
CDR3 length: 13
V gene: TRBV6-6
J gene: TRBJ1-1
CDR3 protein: CASSYSDRAEAFF

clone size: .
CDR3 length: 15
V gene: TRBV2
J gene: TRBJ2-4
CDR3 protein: CASSEGGLAKNIQYF

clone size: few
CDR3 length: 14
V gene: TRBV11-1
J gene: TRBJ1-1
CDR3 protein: CASSSNPRNTEAFF

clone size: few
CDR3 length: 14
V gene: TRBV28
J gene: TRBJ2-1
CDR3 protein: CASSPDRVWDEQFF

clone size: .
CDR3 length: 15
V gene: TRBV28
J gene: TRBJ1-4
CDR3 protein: CASSWGRGSNEKLFF

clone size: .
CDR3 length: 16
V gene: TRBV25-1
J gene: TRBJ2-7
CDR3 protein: CASSESPSGRSYEQYF

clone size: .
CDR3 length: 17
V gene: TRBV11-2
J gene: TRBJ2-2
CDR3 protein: CASSSRLSSGNTGELFF

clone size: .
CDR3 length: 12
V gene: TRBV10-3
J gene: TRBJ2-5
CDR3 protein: CAISERLETQYF

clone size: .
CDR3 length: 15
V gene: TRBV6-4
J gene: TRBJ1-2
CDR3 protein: CASSDSRTGNSGYTF

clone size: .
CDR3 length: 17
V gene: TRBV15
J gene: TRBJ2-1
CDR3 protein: CATSRGLAMDSYNEQFF

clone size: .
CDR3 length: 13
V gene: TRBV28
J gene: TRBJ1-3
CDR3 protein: CASTLGPGNTIYF

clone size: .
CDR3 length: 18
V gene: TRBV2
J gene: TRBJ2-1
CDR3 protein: CARSGTGTSGGAPYEQFF

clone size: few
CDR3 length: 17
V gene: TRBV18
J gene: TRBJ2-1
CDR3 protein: CASSPQGSGSSYNEQFF

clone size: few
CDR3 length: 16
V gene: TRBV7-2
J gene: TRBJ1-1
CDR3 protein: CASSLMSGTGGAEAFF

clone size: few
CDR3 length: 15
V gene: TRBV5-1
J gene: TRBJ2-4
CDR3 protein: CASSLVQPSSDIQYF

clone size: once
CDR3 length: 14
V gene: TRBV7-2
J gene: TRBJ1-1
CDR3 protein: CASSPGTTNTEAFF

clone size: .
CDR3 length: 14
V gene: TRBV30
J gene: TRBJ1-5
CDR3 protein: CAWSDSSGRQPQHF

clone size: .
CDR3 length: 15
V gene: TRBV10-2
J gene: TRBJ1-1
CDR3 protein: CASEDRGSRNTEAFF

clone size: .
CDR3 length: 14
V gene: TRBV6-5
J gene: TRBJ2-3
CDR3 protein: CASTEGGSTDTQYF

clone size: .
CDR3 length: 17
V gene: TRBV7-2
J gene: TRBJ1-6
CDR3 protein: CASSNRQGSSYNSPLHF

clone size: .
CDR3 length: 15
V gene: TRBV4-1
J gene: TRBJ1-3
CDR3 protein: CASSQDGPGGNTIYF

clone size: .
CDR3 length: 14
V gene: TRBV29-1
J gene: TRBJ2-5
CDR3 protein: CSVVGNRGRETQYF